The clone carrying this TCR beta chain was detected ten times or more. Its matching antigen is unknown. An absence of ophthalmopathy progression within 18 months meant stable Graves' hyperthyroidism. The sample belongs to a study of T cells in Graves' hyperthyroidism and ophthalmopathy. RNA transcripts were the template for amplifying TCR beta CDR3 regions. Primed by the HTBI set, a first-round RT-PCR was run on the TCR CDR3. TCRdb re-analysed the multiplex PCR reads in MiXCR, keeping a single row per CDR3 protein. The sample lists under 350,000 distinct CDR3 sequences; around 23% were seen once. With 7 bases removed from V and 4 bases from J, the gap between germline ends came to 13 bases. The CDR3 sequence is 13 residues long. In germline, CDR1 is MDHEN, CDR2 SYDVKM. Findings and caveats of the study: Ophthalmopathy was distinguished from stable hyperthyroidism by 13 V-J signatures. Median prediction lead before ophthalmopathy onset was 6 to 8 months with the model.

The sample comprised blood. The source is a woman aged 50 to 60 with Graves' hyperthyroidism. V and J are TRBV28 and TRBJ1-1, with D tentatively TRBD1 (6 bases). CDR3 in DNA: TGTGCCAGCAACCCTCGGGGGCGCACTGAAGCTTTCTTT. Translating gives CASNPRGRTEAFF.